The clone carrying this TCR beta chain was counted a few times. Its specificity is unknown. Each person with ophthalmopathy scored at least 3 on the Clinical Activity Score, reached NOSPECS grade 4 or higher, and had been ill under 3 months. Fresh 10 ml peripheral blood yielded PBMCs. Amplified regions were TCR beta CDR3 sequences from RNA transcripts. Primed by the HTBI set, a first-round RT-PCR was run on the TCR CDR3. TCRdb used MiXCR to reprocess the multiplex PCR reads, holding one entry per CDR3 protein. This sample yields a few hundred thousand distinct CDR3 sequences, of which 22% are seen a single time; 45% to 50% belongs to the top ten. V lost 6 bases and J 1 base, leaving 15 bases between the germline ends. The CDR3 runs to 15 residues. CDR1 is WSHSY and CDR2 is SAAADI in the germline V gene. This record comes from a study of T cells in Graves' hyperthyroidism and ophthalmopathy. Study findings and constraints: Prediction of ophthalmopathy progression came a median around 6.1 months pre-onset.

The source of this sequence is a woman aged 70-85 years with Graves' ophthalmopathy. Sequenced input: blood. The chain recombines TRBV10-2 with TRBJ1-1; a possible D gene is TRBD1 (5 bases). The CDR3 loop is CASSPSGLGNTEAFF. The CDR3 bases are TGCGCCAGCAGCCCGTCAGGGCTTGGGAACACTGAAGCTTTCTTT.